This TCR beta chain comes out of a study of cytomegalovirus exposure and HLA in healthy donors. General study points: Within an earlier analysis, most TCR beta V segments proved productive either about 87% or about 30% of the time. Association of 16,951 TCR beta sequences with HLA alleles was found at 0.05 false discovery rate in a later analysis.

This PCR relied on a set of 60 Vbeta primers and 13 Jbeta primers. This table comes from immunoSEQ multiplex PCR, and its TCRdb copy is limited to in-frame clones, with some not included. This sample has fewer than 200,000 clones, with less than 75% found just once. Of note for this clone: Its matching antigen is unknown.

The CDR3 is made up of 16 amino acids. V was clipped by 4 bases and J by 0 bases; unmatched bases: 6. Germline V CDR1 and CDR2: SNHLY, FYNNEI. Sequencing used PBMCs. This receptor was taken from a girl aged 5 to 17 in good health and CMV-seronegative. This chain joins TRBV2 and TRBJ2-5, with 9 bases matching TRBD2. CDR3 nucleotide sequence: TGTGCCAGCAGTGTTTCGGCGGGGGGGAACCAAGAGACCCAGTACTTC. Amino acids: CASSVSAGGNQETQYF.